These T cell receptor beta chains were read from a single sample in a study of blood T cell repertoires in COVID-19. Profiling relied on immunoSEQ multiplex PCR, and the TCRdb table lists in-frame clones only, not all of them. The sample has approximately 72,000 clones, around four fifths seen once. The sequenced sample consisted of peripheral blood. These receptors came from a woman at least 80 years old with acute or convalescent COVID-19. The CDR3 runs from the conserved cysteine through the conserved F or W. D genes are given only for firm matches. Some rows mark clone size as missing; the rest say once, few, many or name a class of expanded clone.

j_call v_call clone_size d_call cdr3_nt cdr3_aa
TRBJ2-7 TRBV24-1 - TRBD1 TGTGCCACCAGTGATTCTACAGGGGGCATTTACGAGCAGTACTTC CATSDSTGGIYEQYF
TRBJ2-1 TRBV2 once TRBD2 TGTGCCAGCAGTGAAGTTATGCGGGGGGGCTACAATGAGCAGTTCTTC CASSEVMRGGYNEQFF
TRBJ2-4 TRBV6-5 - - TGTGCCAGCAGTTACGCTCAGGGGAGTCAGTACTTC CASSYAQGSQYF
TRBJ1-2 TRBV30 - - TGTGCCTGGAGGATGGGGCCCCACTATGGCTACACCTTC CAWRMGPHYGYTF
TRBJ1-6 TRBV28 - TRBD1 TGTGCCAGCAACCAGGACAGGGGTAGGTCACCCCTCCACTTT CASNQDRGRSPLHF
TRBJ2-5 TRBV5-1 - - TGCGCCAGCAGCTCAGGGGGCGGGAGAGAGACCCAGTACTTC CASSSGGGRETQYF
TRBJ1-6 TRBV10-1 - - TGCGCCAGCAGCCAAGGAACAGGCGAAGGTTCACCCCTCCACTTT CASSQGTGEGSPLHF
TRBJ1-3 TRBV19 - TRBD1 TGTGCCACGCGGACAGGACTCTTTGGAAACACCATATATTTT CATRTGLFGNTIYF
TRBJ2-7 TRBV12-2 - - TGTGCAAGTCGCTTTAGGGACTCCGGAGCGGTCTCCTACGAGCAGTACTTC CASRFRDSGAVSYEQYF
TRBJ1-5 TRBV4-1 - TRBD1 TGCGCCAGCAGCCAAGAGTCAGGGGGAGGCAATCAGCCCCAGCATTTT CASSQESGGGNQPQHF
TRBJ1-1 TRBV5-5 - - TGTGCCAGCAGCTTGTACGGGGGAGGGAGCACTGAAGCTTTCTTT CASSLYGGGSTEAFF
TRBJ1-2 TRBV4-2 - - TGTGCCAGCAGCCAAGGGGCCGGGGACTATGGCTACACCTTC CASSQGAGDYGYTF
TRBJ2-2 TRBV2 - - TGTGCCAGCAGTCAACGGGGGTTGGGAGCCGGGGAGCTGTTTTTT CASSQRGLGAGELFF
TRBJ2-7 TRBV12-5 - - TGTGCTAGTGGTTCGCCCCCCGGGACTGAACTCTTC CASGSPPGTELF
TRBJ2-3 TRBV3-1/TRBV3-2 - TRBD2 TGTGCCAGCAGCAAAGGGACTAGCGGGGGGCCCACAGATACGCAGTATTTT CASSKGTSGGPTDTQYF
TRBJ2-3 TRBV5-1 few TRBD2 TGCGCCAGCAGCCTGATGACTAGCGGGATTAGCGCAGATACGCAGTATTTT CASSLMTSGISADTQYF
TRBJ2-5 TRBV3-1/TRBV3-2 - TRBD2 TGTGCCAGCAGCCAAGAGGGAGGGCAAGAGACCCAGTACTTC CASSQEGGQETQYF
TRBJ1-5 TRBV7-2 few - TGTGCCAGCAGCTTAGCTCGGAGCAATCAGCCCCAGCATTTT CASSLARSNQPQHF